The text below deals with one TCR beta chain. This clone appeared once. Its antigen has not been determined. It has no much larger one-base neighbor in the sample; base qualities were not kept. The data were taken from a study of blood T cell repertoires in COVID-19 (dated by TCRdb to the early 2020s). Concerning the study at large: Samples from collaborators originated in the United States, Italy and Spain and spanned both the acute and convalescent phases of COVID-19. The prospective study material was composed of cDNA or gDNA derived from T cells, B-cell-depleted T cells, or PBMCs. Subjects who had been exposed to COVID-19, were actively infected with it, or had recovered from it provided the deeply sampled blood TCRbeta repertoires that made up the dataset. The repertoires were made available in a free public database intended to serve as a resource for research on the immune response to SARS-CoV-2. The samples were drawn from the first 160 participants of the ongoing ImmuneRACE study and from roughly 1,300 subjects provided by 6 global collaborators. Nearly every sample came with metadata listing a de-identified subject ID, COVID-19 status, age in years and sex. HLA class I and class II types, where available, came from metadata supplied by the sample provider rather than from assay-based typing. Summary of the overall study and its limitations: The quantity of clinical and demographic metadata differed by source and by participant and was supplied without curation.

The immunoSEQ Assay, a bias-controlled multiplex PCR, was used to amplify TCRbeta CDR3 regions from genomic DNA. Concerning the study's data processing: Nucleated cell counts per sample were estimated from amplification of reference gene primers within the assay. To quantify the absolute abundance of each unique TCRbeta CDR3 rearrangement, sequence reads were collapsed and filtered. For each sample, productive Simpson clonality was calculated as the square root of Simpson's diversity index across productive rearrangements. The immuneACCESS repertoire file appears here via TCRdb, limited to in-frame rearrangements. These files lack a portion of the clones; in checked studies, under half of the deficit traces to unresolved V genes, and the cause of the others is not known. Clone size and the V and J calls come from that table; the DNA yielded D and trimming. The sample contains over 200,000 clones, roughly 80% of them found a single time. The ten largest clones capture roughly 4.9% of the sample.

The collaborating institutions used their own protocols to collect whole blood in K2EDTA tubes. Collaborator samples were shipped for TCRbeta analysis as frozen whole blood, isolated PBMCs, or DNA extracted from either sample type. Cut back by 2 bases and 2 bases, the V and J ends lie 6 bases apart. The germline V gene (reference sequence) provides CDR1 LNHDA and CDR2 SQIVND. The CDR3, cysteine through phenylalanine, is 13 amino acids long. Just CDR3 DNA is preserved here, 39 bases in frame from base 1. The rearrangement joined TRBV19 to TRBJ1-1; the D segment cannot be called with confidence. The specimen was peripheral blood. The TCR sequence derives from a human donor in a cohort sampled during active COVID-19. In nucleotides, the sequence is TGTGCCAGTAGTATATTCACAAACACTGAAGCTTTCTTT. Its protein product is CASSIFTNTEAFF.